These 28 T cell receptor beta chains were sequenced from one sample in a study of beta chain features in type 1 diabetes. Expressed TCRB transcripts were sequenced, since all the RNA that had been isolated was reverse transcribed. Profiled with immunoSEQ multiplex PCR; TCRdb holds only in-frame clones, not every one. Of some 410,000 clones listed, approximately 14% are singletons. The sequencing input was naive CD4+ T cells from blood. The origin of the receptors is a man aged 30-40 years in good health.

V is TRBV27 and J is TRBJ1-6; D is possibly TRBD1 (5 bases). V was clipped by 6 bases and J by 5 bases, with 11 bases between them. There are 14 residues in the CDR3. Germline-derived CDR1 and CDR2 are MNHEY and SMNVEV (reference sequence). The CDR3 bases are TGTGCCAGCAGATTCCGACAGAATAATTCACCCCTCCACTTT. Translating gives CASRFRQNNSPLHF.

CDR3 sequence: CAAYRAGTF. The CDR3 coding sequence is TGCGCCGCCTACAGGGCAGGTACCTTC. This chain joins TRBV23-1 and TRBJ1-2; maybe TRBD1 (6 bases). TRBV23-1 is marked as an open reading frame, function uncertain. The CDR3 extends over 9 amino acids. V lost 11 bases and J 14 bases, leaving 15 bases between the germline ends.

This clone was observed a handful of times. In nucleotides, the CDR3 is TGTGCCTGGAGCTTCCAGACCACAGATACGCAGTATTTT. Translation gives CAWSFQTTDTQYF. The chain has TRBV30 and TRBJ2-3; D unresolved. The germline V gene has CDR1 GTSNPN and CDR2 SVGIG (reference sequence). This CDR3 is built from 13 residues. The germline V and J ends were trimmed by 3 bases and 2 bases, with 9 bases remaining between them.

This chain uses TRBV10-3 with TRBJ1-5, with D possibly being TRBD1 (5 bases). The CDR3 has 13 amino acids. V gave up 6 bases and J gave up 3 bases, with 9 bases separating them. The germline CDR1 and CDR2 sequences are ENHRY and SYGVKD. The CDR3 region is CAISGTYNQPQHF. Here the CDR3 DNA reads TGTGCCATCAGCGGGACCTACAATCAGCCCCAGCATTTT.

This clone has more than one count but fewer than ten. The rearrangement joins TRBV7-9 to TRBJ2-5; 9 nucleotides match TRBD1. Trimming at V came to 5 bases and at J to 4 bases, leaving 2 bases not matched to a gene. Germline CDR1 SEHNR, CDR2 FQNEAQ (reference sequence). This CDR3 has 13 amino acids. The CDR3 spells CASSRQGGETQYF. The CDR3 DNA reads as TGTGCCAGCAGCCGACAGGGGGGAGAGACCCAGTACTTC. Combining the CDR3 with reference TRBV7-9 and TRBJ2-5 gives the whole variable domain DTGVSQNPRHKITKRGQNVTFRCDPISEHNRLYWYRQTLGQGPEFLTYFQNEAQLEKSRLLSDRFSAERPKGSFSTLEIQRTEQGDSAMYLCASSRQGGETQYFGPGTRLLVL.

The chain recombines TRBV5-4 with TRBJ2-3, with 10 positions matching TRBD1. This CDR3 is built from 16 residues. Germline trimming cut 3 bases from V and 5 bases from J; bases unmatched to any gene: 9. Germline V gives CDR1 SGHNT, CDR2 YYREEE (reference sequence). CDR3 amino acids: CASSSPGQGYEDTQYF. CDR3 DNA: TGTGCCAGCAGCTCTCCGGGACAGGGGTATGAAGATACGCAGTATTTT.

This chain joins TRBV6-5 and TRBJ2-7, with TRBD1 matching 9 bases. The CDR3 loop spans 15 amino acids. Germline V lookup: CDR1 MNHEY, CDR2 SVGAGI. V lost 5 bases, J lost 1 base, and 6 bases stayed unmatched. CDR3 in amino acids: CASSAGTGISYEQYF. The CDR3 DNA reads as TGTGCCAGCAGTGCTGGGACAGGGATTTCCTACGAGCAGTACTTC.

The gene calls are TRBV19 and TRBJ2-7; D is unclear. V dropped 3 bases and J dropped 5 bases, with 11 bases sitting between them. This CDR3 has 13 amino acids. Germline V gene sequence: CDR1 LNHDA, CDR2 SQIVND (reference sequence). CDR3 sequence: CASSMAGRDEQYV. The DNA of the CDR3 is TGTGCCAGTAGTATGGCCGGACGGGACGAGCAGTACGTC.

The V gene is TRBV4-1, the J gene TRBJ1-4; TRBD1 might be the D (5 bases). The V end lost 1 base, the J end lost 8 bases, and 14 bases lay between the germline ends. In germline, CDR1 is MGHRA, CDR2 YSYEKL. The CDR3 is made up of 15 amino acids. In DNA, the CDR3 is TGCGCCAGCAGCCAAGGGGGGACGGTGAACGAAAAACTGTTTTTT. Its protein is CASSQGGTVNEKLFF.

The chain links TRBV6-1 to TRBJ2-7; TRBD2 aligns across 12 bases. V shed 5 bases and J 4 bases; nucleotides not matched to a gene: 3. The CDR3 totals 14 residues. Germline V gene lookup returns CDR1 MNHNS and CDR2 SASEGT. CDR3 loop: CASSLAGGIYEQYV. The CDR3 DNA sequence: TGTGCCAGCAGTCTAGCGGGAGGGATTTACGAGCAGTACGTC.

The chain has TRBV7-2 and TRBJ2-7; no clear D gene. CDR1 and CDR2 (germline): SGHTA, FQGNSA. This CDR3 spans 11 amino acids. V was clipped by 3 bases and J by 6 bases, with 6 bases between them. The CDR3 loop is CASSFTGEQYF. In DNA form, the CDR3 reads TGTGCCAGCAGCTTTACGGGCGAGCAGTACTTC.

This clone showed up just a few times. The chain recombines TRBV6-5 with TRBJ1-4; D is unclear. The germline V gene has CDR1 MNHEY and CDR2 SVGAGI. The V and J ends lost 0 bases and 0 bases respectively, with 5 bases between them. The CDR3 is 15 residues long. In nucleotides, the CDR3 is TGTGCCAGCAGTTACTCGGCAGCAACTAATGAAAAACTGTTTTTT. This gives the protein CASSYSAATNEKLFF.

This clone was seen a few times. The V gene is TRBV7-2, the J gene TRBJ1-2; weak D call: TRBD1 (5 bases). The CDR3 consists of 13 residues. V was trimmed by 1 base and J by 4 bases, leaving 7 bases between them. The V gene's germline CDR1 is SGHTA and CDR2 FQGNSA. CDR3 sequence (DNA): TGTGCCAGCAGCTTAGATAGGGGCTATGGCTACACCTTC. Translating gives CASSLDRGYGYTF.

This clone was observed a handful of times. The J gene is TRBJ2-1, the V gene TRBV7-9, with D perhaps being TRBD1 or TRBD2 (5 bases each). Germline loops: CDR1 SEHNR, CDR2 FQNEAQ (reference sequence). The CDR3 is 14 amino acids. The V end was cut by 5 bases, the J end by 10 bases, with 18 bases between. The CDR3 coding sequence is TGTGCCAGCAGCGGGGGATCACTGTTGAAGGAGCAGTTCTTC. Its protein is CASSGGSLLKEQFF.

The chain uses TRBV25-1 and TRBJ1-2; D might be TRBD1 (6 bases). The CDR3 covers 13 residues. V was trimmed by 5 bases and J by 3 bases, leaving 10 bases between them. Germline V CDR1 and CDR2: MGHDK, SYGVNS. The CDR3 DNA reads as TGTGCCAGCAGTTACAGGGCGGACTATGGCTACACCTTC. Its translation is CASSYRADYGYTF.

V is TRBV28 and J is TRBJ2-1; 10 bases fit TRBD2. The CDR3 is 16 residues long. Germline lookup yields CDR1 MDHEN and CDR2 SYDVKM. V dropped 10 bases and J dropped 3; count of bases not matched to a gene: 12. CDR3: CAIQSLAGERYNEQFF. The CDR3 coding sequence is TGTGCCATCCAAAGCCTAGCGGGAGAACGCTACAATGAGCAGTTCTTC.

This clone was observed a handful of times. The chain carries TRBV19 and TRBJ1-1; a possible D gene is TRBD1 (5 bases). Trimming cost V 4 bases and J 4 bases, with 13 bases left between them. The CDR3 has 14 amino acids. Germline CDR1 and CDR2: LNHDA and SQIVND (reference sequence). CDR3 sequence: CASSTAGLGTEAFF. DNA of the CDR3: TGTGCCAGTAGTACCGCAGGGCTAGGCACTGAAGCTTTCTTT.

This clone has just a few counts. V usage is TRBV7-2 and J usage is TRBJ2-5; D may be TRBD2 (5 bases). This CDR3 has 15 amino acids. CDR1 and CDR2 (germline): SGHTA, FQGNSA. The V and J ends lost 0 bases and 0 bases respectively, with 8 bases between them. CDR3: CASSLAIGDQETQYF. The CDR3 DNA follows: TGTGCCAGCAGCTTAGCCATCGGGGACCAAGAGACCCAGTACTTC.

This chain links TRBV7-2 with TRBJ2-2, with D hard to call. CDR3 length equals 13 residues. The V end was cut by 1 base, the J end by 7 bases, with 7 bases between. Germline assignment: CDR1 SGHTA and CDR2 FQGNSA. For the CDR3, the DNA is TGTGCCAGCAGCTTAGGGGTAAACGGGGAGCTGTTTTTT. This translates into CASSLGVNGELFF.

This clone turned up a few times. This sequence joins TRBV21-1 and TRBJ1-2; the tabulated D call, TRBD1, remains unverified against the DNA. TRBV21-1 is designated a pseudogene. The CDR3 loop spans 11 amino acids. CDR3 DNA sequence: TGTGCCAAGGACATAGACTATGGCTACACCTTC. This codes for CAKDIDYGYTF.

This chain connects TRBV7-2 to TRBJ1-6, with D possibly matching TRBD1 (6 bases). V shed 5 bases and J shed 2 bases, with 13 bases lying between them. Germline CDR1 and CDR2: SGHTA and FQGNSA. This CDR3 has 16 residues. The CDR3 protein is CASSPQGRTYNSPLHF. As DNA, the CDR3 is TGTGCCAGCAGCCCACAGGGTCGGACCTATAATTCACCCCTCCACTTT. The full variable domain, its missing parts supplied by reference TRBV7-2 and TRBJ1-6, is GAGVSQSPSNKVTEKGKDVELRCDPISGHTALYWYRQSLGQGLEFLIYFQGNSAPDKSGLPSDRFSAERTGGSVSTLTIQRTQQEDSAVYLCASSPQGRTYNSPLHFGNGTRLTVT.

The gene calls are TRBV4-3 and TRBJ1-2; no clear D. The CDR3 consists of 16 residues. Germline V CDR1 and CDR2: LGHNA, YSLEER. The germline V and J ends were trimmed by 0 bases and 4 bases, with 15 bases remaining between them. The CDR3 protein is CASSQDKGSNFYGYTF. The CDR3 DNA reads as TGCGCCAGCAGCCAAGATAAGGGATCCAATTTCTATGGCTACACCTTC.

The chain uses TRBV5-6 and TRBJ2-3, with D perhaps assigned TRBD1 or TRBD2 (5 bases each). The CDR3 runs to 13 residues. Trimming left V 3 bases short and J 7 bases short, with 12 bases between. Germline CDR1 and CDR2: SGHDT and YYEEEE. The CDR3 protein is CASSSTGLNTQYF. The CDR3 DNA sequence: TGTGCCAGCAGCTCTACGGGGCTTAATACGCAGTATTTT.

This clone has only a few counts. The rearrangement joins TRBV19 to TRBJ2-2; no firm D call. The CDR3 is 13 amino acids. In germline, CDR1 is LNHDA, CDR2 SQIVND (reference sequence). Trimming took 1 base from V and 7 from J, leaving 7 bases between them. CDR3 protein: CASSIARSGELFF. The CDR3 DNA reads TGTGCCAGTAGTATAGCCAGGAGCGGGGAGCTGTTTTTT.

The chain has TRBV27 and TRBJ2-3, with D perhaps matching TRBD1 (6 bases). This CDR3 spans 16 amino acids. The germline V and J ends were trimmed by 5 bases and 0 bases, with 15 bases remaining between them. Germline values: CDR1 MNHEY, CDR2 SMNVEV (reference sequence). The CDR3 nucleotides read TGTGCCAGCAGTCTGAAGCAGGGGCCTAGCACAGATACGCAGTATTTT. Residues: CASSLKQGPSTDTQYF.

Only a few counts were recorded for this clone. The rearrangement joins TRBV7-2 to TRBJ1-5, with no clear D. The CDR3 runs to 14 residues. Germline CDR1 reads SGHTA; CDR2 reads FQGNSA. The V end was cut by 4 bases, the J end by 2 bases, with 9 bases between. The CDR3 is CASSWQGGNQPQHF. In DNA, the CDR3 is TGTGCCAGCAGCTGGCAAGGAGGCAATCAGCCCCAGCATTTT.

The chain combines TRBV7-2 with TRBJ2-1; TRBD1 matches 8 bases. Germline V CDR1 and CDR2: SGHTA, FQGNSA. The CDR3 runs 13 residues. V gave up 5 bases and J gave up 8 bases; unmatched junction bases: 5. As DNA, the CDR3 is TGTGCCAGCAGCCGAGACAGGGGCGATGAGCAGTTCTTC. This codes for CASSRDRGDEQFF.

V usage is TRBV9 and J usage is TRBJ2-2; 7 nucleotides align to TRBD1. Trimming took 0 bases from V and 5 from J; bases not matched to a gene: 4. Germline CDR1 SGDLS, CDR2 YYNGEE. CDR3 length: 15 amino acids. The CDR3 coding sequence is TGTGCCAGCAGCGTAGCGGGACAGAGAACCGGGGAGCTGTTTTTT. It translates to CASSVAGQRTGELFF.